The 26 T cell receptor beta chains listed next were all sequenced from one sample in a study of CD8+CD57+ T cells in acquired aplastic anemia. The template used for profiling TCR beta VDJ and CDR3 was genomic DNA. TCRdb re-derived calls from the reads in MiXCR, one entry per CDR3 protein. The data hold around 180,000 distinct CDR3 sequences, with 55% to 80% observed a single time. Input material: sorted CD4+, CD8+, or CD8+CD57+ T cells (not recorded which) from PBMCs. The receptor source for this set is a human donor in good health.

CDR3 residues: CASSQASNLETQYF. Here the CDR3 DNA reads TGTGCCAGCAGCCAAGCTTCAAACCTAGAGACCCAGTACTTC. This chain joins TRBV6-6 and TRBJ2-5; D not resolved. Germline CDR1 reads MNHNY; CDR2 reads SVGAGI (reference sequence). V gave up 6 bases and J gave up 4 bases, with 15 bases separating them. CDR3 length equals 14 residues.

The chain recombines TRBV6-5 with TRBJ1-1; no clear D. The V and J ends lost 8 bases and 0 bases respectively, with 10 bases between them. The CDR3 runs 13 residues. The germline V gene encodes CDR1 MNHEY and CDR2 SVGAGI. The CDR3 reads CASSDLMNTEAFF. The CDR3 bases are TGTGCCAGCTCGGACCTAATGAACACTGAAGCTTTCTTT.

This clonotype was seen a few times. The chain combines TRBV29-1 with TRBJ1-3; D may be TRBD1 (5 bases). Between the trimmed V and J ends, which lost 3 bases and 4 bases, there was a span of 7 bases. From germline, CDR1 is SQVTM and CDR2 ANQGSEA. This CDR3 spans 12 amino acids. The CDR3 DNA reads TGCAGCGTTGAGAGGGACGGAAACACCATATATTTT. Amino acids: CSVERDGNTIYF.

The chain couples TRBV19 to TRBJ2-7; possibly TRBD1 for D (5 bases). This CDR3 contains 14 residues. CDR1 and CDR2 (germline): LNHDA, SQIVND (reference sequence). V gave up 3 bases and J gave up 3 bases, with 12 bases separating them. CDR3 sequence (DNA): TGTGCCAGTAGTATCGCCAGGGCAGACTACGAGCAGTACTTC. Translated: CASSIARADYEQYF.

The chain recombines TRBV20-1 with TRBJ2-5; D not certain. The ends were cut back, 6 bases at V and 1 base at J, with 15 bases in the middle. The CDR3 has 14 residues. The V gene's germline CDR1 is DFQATT and CDR2 SNEGSKA (reference sequence). The CDR3 here is CSAVTGDGQETQYF. The CDR3 region has the DNA TGCAGTGCCGTTACTGGGGATGGCCAAGAGACCCAGTACTTC.

V usage is TRBV28 and J usage is TRBJ1-5, with D perhaps TRBD1 (5 bases). V was clipped by 4 bases and J by 3 bases, with 10 bases between them. The germline V gene has CDR1 MDHEN and CDR2 SYDVKM. The CDR3 has 14 residues. The CDR3: CASSWGLPNQPQHF. CDR3 bases: TGTGCCAGCAGTTGGGGCTTACCCAATCAGCCCCAGCATTTT.

This clonotype was counted a few times. The chain is built from TRBV10-3 and TRBJ1-1; weak D call: TRBD1 (6 bases). V was pared by 6 bases and J by 3 bases, with 14 bases between. In germline, CDR1 is ENHRY, CDR2 SYGVKD. The CDR3 runs to 14 residues. The CDR3 is CAIRPTGRDTEAFF. For the CDR3, the DNA is TGTGCCATCAGGCCAACAGGGAGGGACACTGAAGCTTTCTTT.

The gene calls are TRBV19 and TRBJ1-2; no reliable D call. Germline V gene lookup returns CDR1 LNHDA and CDR2 SQIVND (reference sequence). Trimming cost V 3 bases and J 5 bases, with 7 bases left between them. CDR3 length equals 12 residues. The CDR3 reads CASSMRPYGYTF. In DNA form, the CDR3 reads TGTGCCAGTAGTATGAGGCCTTATGGCTACACCTTC.

In regard to this clonotype: Sequence at one end of the junction differs from germline and may be a read error. The chain employs TRBV10-3 and TRBJ1-5, with no clear D. The CDR3 contains 15 residues. Looked up from germline, CDR1 is ENHRY and CDR2 is SYGVKD. The CDR3 DNA follows: TGTGCCAGCAGTCGGTCCCGGACGAGCAATCAGCCCCAGCATTTT. As protein: CASSRSRTSNQPQHF.

At least ten counts were recorded for this clonotype. This sequence joins TRBV28 and TRBJ2-7; D ambiguous. Deletions cut 5 bases from V and 3 bases from J, with 11 bases between. There are 13 residues in the CDR3. Per the germline V gene, CDR1 is MDHEN and CDR2 is SYDVKM. CDR3 in DNA: TGTGCCAGCAGTACCGGACGGGTCTACGAGCAGTACTTC. It yields the protein CASSTGRVYEQYF.

This clonotype occurred many times. The chain combines TRBV5-1 with TRBJ2-7; the D gene could be TRBD1 or TRBD2 (5 bases each). The CDR3 length is 14 residues. V was shortened by 3 bases and J by 2 bases, with 12 bases between the two germline ends. The germline CDR1 and CDR2 sequences are SGHRS and YFSETQ. The CDR3 here is CASSWMGTTYEQYF. The CDR3 DNA reads TGCGCCAGCAGCTGGATGGGGACGACCTACGAGCAGTACTTC.

The chain is built from TRBV7-2 and TRBJ1-1, with a weak D call TRBD1 (5 bases). The V and J ends lost 1 base and 4 bases respectively, with 22 bases between them. Germline values: CDR1 SGHTA, CDR2 FQGNSA. The CDR3 runs to 18 residues. The CDR3 nucleotides read TGTGCCAGCAGCTTAGACCGGGACCTTCCGAGGGAGAGCACTGAAGCTTTCTTT. Protein: CASSLDRDLPRESTEAFF.

This chain connects TRBV6-6 to TRBJ1-1; no clear D gene. The V gene lost 3 bases and the J gene lost 11 bases, with 4 bases spanning the gap. The CDR3 extends over 9 amino acids. Germline CDR1 reads MNHNY; CDR2 reads SVGAGI (reference sequence). This CDR3 is CASSYGAFF. CDR3 sequence (DNA): TGTGCCAGCAGTTATGGGGCTTTCTTT.

The chain carries TRBV5-1 and TRBJ2-7, with D tentatively TRBD2 (6 bases). Germline-derived CDR1 and CDR2 are SGHRS and YFSETQ. V gave up 4 bases and J gave up 2 bases, with 13 bases separating them. The CDR3 has 14 residues. CDR3 nucleotides: TGCGCCAGCAGCGATGCCGCGGGGCCCTACGAGCAGTACTTC. Residues: CASSDAAGPYEQYF. Using reference TRBV5-1 and TRBJ2-7 for the parts outside the CDR3, the full variable domain is KAGVTQTPRYLIKTRGQQVTLSCSPISGHRSVSWYQQTPGQGLQFLFEYFSETQRNKGNFPGRFSGRQFSNSRSEMNVSTLELGDSALYLCASSDAAGPYEQYFGPGTRLTVT.

This clonotype was detected a few times. A read error may be the cause here, since a much bigger clone is one base away. The chain carries TRBV7-9 and TRBJ1-2; 9 bases line up with TRBD1. CDR3 size: 16 residues. The germline V gene has CDR1 SEHNR and CDR2 FQNEAQ (reference sequence). The CDR3 bases are TGTGCCAGCAGCCTCGGGACAGGGAACCCCGGCGATGGCTACATCTTC. Amino acids: CASSLGTGNPGDGYIF.

The CDR3: CAIRDYGHITGNTIYF. Here the CDR3 DNA reads TGTGCCATCAGAGATTACGGACACATAACTGGAAACACCATATATTTT. The chain employs TRBV10-3 and TRBJ1-3; possibly TRBD1 for D (5 bases). With 6 bases removed from V and 2 bases from J, the gap between germline ends came to 17 bases. The germline gives CDR1 ENHRY, CDR2 SYGVKD. The CDR3 loop spans 16 amino acids.

The V and J genes are TRBV7-3 and TRBJ2-7; D might be TRBD1 (5 bases). The CDR3 is 14 amino acids. CDR1 and CDR2 from the germline V gene are SGHTA and FQGTGA. The germline V and J ends were trimmed by 6 bases and 2 bases, with 14 bases remaining between them. CDR3: CASSFGQGTYEQYF. The CDR3 coding sequence is TGTGCCAGCAGTTTTGGTCAGGGAACCTACGAGCAGTACTTC.

V gene TRBV19 combines with J gene TRBJ2-7; 10 bases line up with TRBD1. This CDR3 is built from 14 residues. Germline V lookup: CDR1 LNHDA, CDR2 SQIVND (reference sequence). J gave up 2 bases and V 6 bases, and 4 bases lay outside the gene matches. The CDR3, as DNA: TGTGCCAGTAGACCGGACAGGGGGGCCTACGAGCAGTACTTC. Translation: CASRPDRGAYEQYF.

The chain employs TRBV18 and TRBJ2-7; 7 bases are a match to TRBD1. This CDR3 has 14 residues. V shed 5 bases, J shed 3 bases, and the junction held 7 bases outside the gene matches. CDR1 is KGHSH, CDR2 LQKENI, per germline. The CDR3 sequence: CASSFTGTDYEQYF. The CDR3 DNA reads as TGTGCCAGCTCATTCACCGGGACAGACTACGAGCAGTACTTC.

The V call is TRBV5-4, the J call TRBJ2-5; D not certain. Trimming cost V 0 bases and J 10 bases, with 16 bases left between them. Germline V gene sequence: CDR1 SGHNT, CDR2 YYREEE (reference sequence). This CDR3 has 14 residues. CDR3 loop: CASSLGFSNLGQYF. The CDR3 DNA follows: TGTGCCAGCAGCTTGGGGTTCTCCAACTTGGGCCAGTACTTC.

V is TRBV15 and J is TRBJ2-7; TRBD1 agrees at 9 bases. The CDR3 extends over 13 amino acids. The germline V gene has CDR1 LNHNV and CDR2 YYDKDF (reference sequence). With V trimmed by 3 bases and J by 6 bases, 3 bases remained unmatched. CDR3 bases: TGTGCCACCAGCAGTGGACAGGGGCGCGAGCAGTACTTC. Its translation: CATSSGQGREQYF. The complete variable domain, with remaining parts taken from reference TRBV15 and TRBJ2-7, reads DAMVIQNPRYQVTQFGKPVTLSCSQTLNHNVMYWYQQKSSQAPKLLFHYYDKDFNNEADTPDNFQSRRPNTSFCFLDIRSPGLGDTAMYLCATSSGQGREQYFGPGTRLTVT.

This clonotype was counted a single time. The V and J genes are TRBV9 and TRBJ1-6; D not resolved. V was pared by 0 bases and J by 6 bases, with 10 bases between. CDR3 length equals 15 residues. Germline values: CDR1 SGDLS, CDR2 YYNGEE. The CDR3 here is CASSVGGQINSPLHF. CDR3 coding DNA: TGTGCCAGCAGCGTAGGAGGGCAGATTAATTCACCCCTCCACTTT.

Only a few counts were recorded for this clonotype. The CDR3 sequence is CASSRDSPDSPLHF. CDR3 in DNA: TGTGCCAGCAGCAGGGACAGTCCCGATTCACCCCTCCACTTT. The chain couples TRBV6-2 or TRBV6-3 to TRBJ1-6, with TRBD1 identical over 7 bases. The V segment lost 6 bases and the J segment 8 bases; nucleotides outside the gene matches: 7. In germline, CDR1 is MNHEY, CDR2 SVGEGT. The length of the CDR3 is 14 residues.

Regarding this clonotype: This sequence may be a read error, since a much larger clone differs from it by one base. The chain employs TRBV6-5 and TRBJ2-1, with a weak D call TRBD1 (5 bases). CDR1 and CDR2 (germline): MNHEY, SVGAGI. This CDR3 is built from 12 residues. The CDR3 DNA reads as TGTGCCAGCAGTTACCCAACAGGTCCGCCTCCCTTC. Its translation is CASSYPTGPPPF.

The chain employs TRBV7-3 and TRBJ2-5, with 10 bases matching TRBD2. CDR1 and CDR2 (germline): SGHTA, FQGTGA. The V gene end was trimmed by 4 bases and the J gene end by 5 bases; junction bases not matched to a gene: 7. The CDR3 sequence is 15 residues long. The CDR3 DNA reads as TGTGCCAGCAGCTCGGCGCCTAGCGGGGGTGAGACCCAGTACTTC. It encodes CASSSAPSGGETQYF.

This clonotype was recorded at least ten times. This chain connects TRBV2 to TRBJ2-1; 8 bases align to TRBD2. The germline V gene has CDR1 SNHLY and CDR2 FYNNEI. V was clipped by 1 base and J by 2 bases; unmatched bases: 7. This CDR3 contains 17 residues. This CDR3 is CASSEGVVAGPYNEQFF. For the CDR3, the DNA is TGTGCCAGCAGTGAAGGTGTGGTAGCGGGGCCCTACAATGAGCAGTTCTTC.